This TCR beta chain was captured in a study of T cells in Graves' hyperthyroidism and ophthalmopathy. General observations from the study: Within blood appeared most thyroid clonotypes that had expanded above 0.001.

The table lists this clonotype with a few counts. The antigen is unknown. V lost 5 bases and J lost 4, with 9 bases in between. This CDR3 has 13 residues. Germline V lookup: CDR1 MNHEY, CDR2 SMNVEV (reference sequence). There were TCR beta CDR3 regions amplified from RNA transcripts. First-round RT-PCR targeting the TCR CDR3 was performed with the HTBI primer set. Each CDR3 protein is one row after TCRdb ran MiXCR on the multiplex PCR reads. Of roughly 250,000 distinct CDR3 sequences in the sample, roughly 20% were seen once. Based on clinical symptoms, serum thyroxine and TRAb, thyroid ultrasound and orbital computed tomography, diagnoses were reached.

This chain links TRBV27 with TRBJ2-1; D is ambiguous. Sequencing input: blood. The source is a man aged 25 to 40 with Graves' ophthalmopathy. In DNA form, the CDR3 reads TGTGCCAGCAGTCGCCCCGTATACAATGAGCAGTTCTTC. Residues: CASSRPVYNEQFF.